The clone carrying this T cell receptor (beta chain) was counted a single time. Primers included in the PCR were 60 Vbeta and 13 Jbeta primers. The method was immunoSEQ multiplex PCR; TCRdb's version includes in-frame clones alone and lacks a portion of them. The sample comprises 70,000 to 95,000 clones, around 77% of which are singletons, and about 3.1% rests with the top ten. The data belong to a study of cytomegalovirus exposure and HLA in healthy donors. CDR1 is MNHEY, CDR2 SMNVEV, per germline (reference sequence). V lost 4 bases, J lost 5 bases, and 27 bases lay in between. This CDR3 comprises 18 residues.

This sequence was found in a man aged 45-65 years in good health and CMV-seronegative. The specimen was PBMCs. This chain connects TRBV27 to TRBJ2-7; tentative D call: TRBD1 (7 bases). CDR3 residues: CASSSRMTANRGGNEQYF. CDR3 in DNA: TGTGCCAGCAGTTCGAGAATGACCGCTAACAGGGGAGGTAACGAGCAGTACTTC.